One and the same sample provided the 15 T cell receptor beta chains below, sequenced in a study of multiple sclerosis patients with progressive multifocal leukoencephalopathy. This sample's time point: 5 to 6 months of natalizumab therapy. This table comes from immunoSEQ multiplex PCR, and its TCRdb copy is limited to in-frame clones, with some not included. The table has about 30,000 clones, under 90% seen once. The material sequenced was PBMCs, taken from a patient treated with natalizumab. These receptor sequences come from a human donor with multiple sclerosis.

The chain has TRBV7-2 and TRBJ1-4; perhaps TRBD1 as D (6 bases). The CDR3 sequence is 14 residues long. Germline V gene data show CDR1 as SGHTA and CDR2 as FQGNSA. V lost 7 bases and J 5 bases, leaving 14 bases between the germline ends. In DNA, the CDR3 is TGTGCCAGCATGCGGAGGGGGAGGAATGAAAAACTGTTTTTT. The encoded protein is CASMRRGRNEKLFF.

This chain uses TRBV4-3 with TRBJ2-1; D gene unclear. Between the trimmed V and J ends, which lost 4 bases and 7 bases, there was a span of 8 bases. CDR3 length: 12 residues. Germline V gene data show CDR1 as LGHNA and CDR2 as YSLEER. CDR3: CASSRKANEQFF. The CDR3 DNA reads TGCGCCAGCAGCCGCAAAGCGAATGAGCAGTTCTTC.

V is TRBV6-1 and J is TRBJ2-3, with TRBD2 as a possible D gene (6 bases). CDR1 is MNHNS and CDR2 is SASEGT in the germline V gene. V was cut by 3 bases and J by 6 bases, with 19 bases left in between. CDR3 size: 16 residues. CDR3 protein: CASSDQRRRDGDTQYF. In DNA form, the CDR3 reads TGTGCCAGCAGTGACCAGAGGAGGCGGGACGGCGATACGCAGTATTTT.

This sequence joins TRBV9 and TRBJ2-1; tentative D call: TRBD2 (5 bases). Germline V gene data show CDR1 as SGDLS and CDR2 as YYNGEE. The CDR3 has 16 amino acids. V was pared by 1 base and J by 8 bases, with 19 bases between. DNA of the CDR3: TGTGCCAGCAGCGTAAGTTCCCAAGGAACGAGGGATGAGCAGTTCTTC. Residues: CASSVSSQGTRDEQFF.

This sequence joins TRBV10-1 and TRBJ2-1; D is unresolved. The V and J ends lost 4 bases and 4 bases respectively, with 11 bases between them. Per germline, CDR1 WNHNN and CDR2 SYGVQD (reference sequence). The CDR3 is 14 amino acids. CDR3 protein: CASSAGFSYNEQFF. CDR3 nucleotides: TGCGCCAGCAGTGCTGGATTTTCGTACAATGAGCAGTTCTTC.

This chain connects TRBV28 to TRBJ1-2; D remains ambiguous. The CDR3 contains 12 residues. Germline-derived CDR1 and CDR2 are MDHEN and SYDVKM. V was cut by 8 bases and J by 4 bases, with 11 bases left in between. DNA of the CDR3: TGTGCCAGCGAGAGGGCTCCCTATGGCTACACCTTC. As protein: CASERAPYGYTF.

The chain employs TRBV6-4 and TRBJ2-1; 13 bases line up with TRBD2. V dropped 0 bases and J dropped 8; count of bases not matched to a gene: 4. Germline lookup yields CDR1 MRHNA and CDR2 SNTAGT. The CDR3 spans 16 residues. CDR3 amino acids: CASSDSGLAGVHEQFF. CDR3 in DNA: TGTGCCAGCAGTGACTCCGGACTAGCGGGAGTCCATGAGCAGTTCTTC.

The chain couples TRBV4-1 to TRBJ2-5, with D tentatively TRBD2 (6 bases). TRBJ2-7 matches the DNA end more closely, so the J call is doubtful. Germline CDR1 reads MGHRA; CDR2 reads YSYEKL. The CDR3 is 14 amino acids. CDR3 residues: CASSPGLIPYEQYF. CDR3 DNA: TGCGCCAGCAGCCCCGGACTAATCCCCTACGAGCAGTACTTC.

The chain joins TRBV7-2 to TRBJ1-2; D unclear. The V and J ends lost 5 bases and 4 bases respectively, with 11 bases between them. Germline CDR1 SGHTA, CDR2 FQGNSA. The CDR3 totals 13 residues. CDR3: CASSPGQLYGYTF. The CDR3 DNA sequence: TGTGCCAGCAGCCCCGGGCAGCTCTATGGCTACACCTTC.

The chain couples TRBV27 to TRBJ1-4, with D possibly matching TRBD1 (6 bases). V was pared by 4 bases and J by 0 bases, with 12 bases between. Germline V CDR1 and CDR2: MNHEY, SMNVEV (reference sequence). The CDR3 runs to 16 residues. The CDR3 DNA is TGTGCCAGCAGTTCTAGGGGGGGAACAACTAATGAAAAACTGTTTTTT. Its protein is CASSSRGGTTNEKLFF.

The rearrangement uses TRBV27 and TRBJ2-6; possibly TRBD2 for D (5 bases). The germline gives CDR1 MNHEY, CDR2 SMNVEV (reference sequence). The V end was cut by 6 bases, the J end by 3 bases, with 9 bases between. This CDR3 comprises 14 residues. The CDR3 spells CASRGAGGANVLTF. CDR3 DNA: TGTGCCAGCAGGGGAGCTGGTGGGGCCAACGTCCTGACTTTC.

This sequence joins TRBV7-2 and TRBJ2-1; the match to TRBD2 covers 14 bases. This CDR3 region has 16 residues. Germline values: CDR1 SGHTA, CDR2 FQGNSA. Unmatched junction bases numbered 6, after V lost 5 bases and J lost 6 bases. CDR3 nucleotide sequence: TGTGCCAGCAGCCGTGCCGGGACTAGCGGGAGCAATGAGCAGTTCTTC. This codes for CASSRAGTSGSNEQFF.

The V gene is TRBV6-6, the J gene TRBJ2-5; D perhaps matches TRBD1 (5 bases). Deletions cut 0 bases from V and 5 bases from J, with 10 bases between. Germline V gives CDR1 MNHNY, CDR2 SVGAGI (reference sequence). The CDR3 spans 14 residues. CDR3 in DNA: TGTGCCAGCAGTTACTCGCAGGGCCTGGAGACCCAGTACTTC. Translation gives CASSYSQGLETQYF.

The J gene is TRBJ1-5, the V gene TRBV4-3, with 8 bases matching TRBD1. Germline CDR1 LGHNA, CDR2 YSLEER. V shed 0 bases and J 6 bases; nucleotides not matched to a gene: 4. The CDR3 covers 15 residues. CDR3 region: CASSQDIRGRQPQHF. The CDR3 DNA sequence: TGCGCCAGCAGCCAAGATATCAGGGGGCGTCAGCCCCAGCATTTT.

This chain's CDR3 is CASSQQSGNTIYF. The CDR3, as DNA: TGTGCCAGCAGCCAACAGTCTGGAAACACCATATATTTT. V is TRBV14 and J is TRBJ1-3; no clear D gene. Trimming removed 2 bases from V and 1 base from J, with 3 bases in between. The germline gives CDR1 SGHDN, CDR2 FVKESK. The CDR3 is 13 residues long.